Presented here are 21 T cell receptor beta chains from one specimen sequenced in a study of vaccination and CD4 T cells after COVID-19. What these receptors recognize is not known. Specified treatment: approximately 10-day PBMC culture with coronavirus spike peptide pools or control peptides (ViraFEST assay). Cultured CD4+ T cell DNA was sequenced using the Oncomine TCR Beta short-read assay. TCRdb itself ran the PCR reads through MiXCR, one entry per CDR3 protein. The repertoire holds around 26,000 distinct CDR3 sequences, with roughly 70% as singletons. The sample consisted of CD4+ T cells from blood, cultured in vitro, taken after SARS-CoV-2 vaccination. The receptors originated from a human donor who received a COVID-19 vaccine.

Here the CDR3 reads CASRTGNQPQHF. The DNA for the CDR3 is TGTGCCAGCAGGACAGGGAATCAGCCCCAGCATTTT. The chain employs TRBV6-1 and TRBJ1-5, with 7 bases fitting TRBD1. CDR1 is MNHNS, CDR2 SASEGT, per germline. The trim removed 6 bases at V and 4 bases at J, leaving 0 bases unmatched. The CDR3 has 12 residues.

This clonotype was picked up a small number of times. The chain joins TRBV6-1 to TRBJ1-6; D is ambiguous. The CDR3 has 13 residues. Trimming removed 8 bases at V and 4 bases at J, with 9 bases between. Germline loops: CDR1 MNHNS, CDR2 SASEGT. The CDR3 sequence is CASSLRYNSPLHF. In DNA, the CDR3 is TGTGCCAGCTCCCTGCGGTATAATTCACCCCTCCACTTT.

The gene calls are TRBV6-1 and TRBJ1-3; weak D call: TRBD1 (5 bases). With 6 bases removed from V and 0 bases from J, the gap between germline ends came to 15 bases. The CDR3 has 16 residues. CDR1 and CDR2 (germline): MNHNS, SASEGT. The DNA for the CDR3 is TGTGCCAGCAGACTCGTCGGGGGAGACTCTGGAAACACCATATATTTT. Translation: CASRLVGGDSGNTIYF.

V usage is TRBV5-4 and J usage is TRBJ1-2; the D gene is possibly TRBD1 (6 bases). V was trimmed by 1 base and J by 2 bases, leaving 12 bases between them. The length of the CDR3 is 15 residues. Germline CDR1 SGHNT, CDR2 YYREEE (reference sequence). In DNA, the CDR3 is TGTGCCAGCAGCTTGATTACAGGGAGGAACTATGGCTACACCTTC. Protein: CASSLITGRNYGYTF.

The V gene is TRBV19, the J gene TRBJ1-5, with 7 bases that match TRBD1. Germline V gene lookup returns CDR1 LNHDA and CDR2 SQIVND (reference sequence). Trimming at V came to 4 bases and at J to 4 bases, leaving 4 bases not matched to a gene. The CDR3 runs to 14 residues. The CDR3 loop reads CASSRDRNNQPQHF. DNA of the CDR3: TGTGCCAGTAGTAGGGACAGAAATAATCAGCCCCAGCATTTT.

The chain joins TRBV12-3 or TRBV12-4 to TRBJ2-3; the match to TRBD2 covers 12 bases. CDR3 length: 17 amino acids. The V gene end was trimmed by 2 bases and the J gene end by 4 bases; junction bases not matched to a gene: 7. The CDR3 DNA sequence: TGTGCCAGCAGTTTATTTTCTAGCGGGGGGGAAGCAGATACGCAGTATTTT. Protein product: CASSLFSSGGEADTQYF.

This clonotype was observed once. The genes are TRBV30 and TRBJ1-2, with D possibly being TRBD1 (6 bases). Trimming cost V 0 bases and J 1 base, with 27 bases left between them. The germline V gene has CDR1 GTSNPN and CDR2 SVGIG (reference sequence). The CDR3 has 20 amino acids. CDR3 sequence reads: CAWSVQSLGQGRIFNYGYTF. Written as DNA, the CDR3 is TGTGCCTGGAGTGTACAGTCTCTGGGTCAGGGGCGAATCTTTAACTATGGCTACACCTTC.

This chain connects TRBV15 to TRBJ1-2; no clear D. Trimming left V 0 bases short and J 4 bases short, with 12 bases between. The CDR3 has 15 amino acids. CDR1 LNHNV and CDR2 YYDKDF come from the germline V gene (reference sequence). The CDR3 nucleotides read TGTGCCACCAGCAGAGATACAGAGTCAGTCTATGGCTACACCTTC. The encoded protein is CATSRDTESVYGYTF.

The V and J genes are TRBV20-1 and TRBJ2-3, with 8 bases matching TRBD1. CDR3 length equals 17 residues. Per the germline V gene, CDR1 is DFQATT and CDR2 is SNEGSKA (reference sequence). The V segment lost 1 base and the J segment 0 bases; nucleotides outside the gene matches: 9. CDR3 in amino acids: CSARVAPGQVSTDTQYF. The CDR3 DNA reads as TGCAGTGCTAGAGTCGCCCCGGGACAGGTCAGCACAGATACGCAGTATTTT.

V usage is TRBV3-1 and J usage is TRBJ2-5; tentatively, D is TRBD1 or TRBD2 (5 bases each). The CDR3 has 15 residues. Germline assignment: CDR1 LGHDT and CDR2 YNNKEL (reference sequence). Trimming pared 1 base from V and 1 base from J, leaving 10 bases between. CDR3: CASSQVWGTQETQYF. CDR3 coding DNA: TGTGCCAGCAGCCAAGTATGGGGGACCCAAGAGACCCAGTACTTC.

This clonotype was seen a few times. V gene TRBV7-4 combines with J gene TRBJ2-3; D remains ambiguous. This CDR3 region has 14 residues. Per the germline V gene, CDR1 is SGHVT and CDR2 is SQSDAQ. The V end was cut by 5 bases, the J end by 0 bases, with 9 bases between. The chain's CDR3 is CASSVGLSTDTQYF. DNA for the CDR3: TGTGCCAGCAGCGTAGGTCTTAGCACAGATACGCAGTATTTT.

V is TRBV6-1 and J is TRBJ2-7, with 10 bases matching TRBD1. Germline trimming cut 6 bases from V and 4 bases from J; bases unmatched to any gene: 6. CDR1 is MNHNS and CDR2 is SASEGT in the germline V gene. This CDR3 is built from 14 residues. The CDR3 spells CASSADRGRYEQYF. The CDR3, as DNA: TGTGCCAGCAGCGCCGACAGGGGGCGGTACGAGCAGTACTTC.

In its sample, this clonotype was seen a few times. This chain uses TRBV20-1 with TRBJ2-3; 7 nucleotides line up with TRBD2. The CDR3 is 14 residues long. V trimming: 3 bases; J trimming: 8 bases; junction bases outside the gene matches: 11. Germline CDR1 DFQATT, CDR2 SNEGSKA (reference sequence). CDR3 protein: CSASSERGAGTQYF. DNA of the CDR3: TGCAGTGCTAGCTCAGAGCGGGGCGCTGGTACGCAGTATTTT.

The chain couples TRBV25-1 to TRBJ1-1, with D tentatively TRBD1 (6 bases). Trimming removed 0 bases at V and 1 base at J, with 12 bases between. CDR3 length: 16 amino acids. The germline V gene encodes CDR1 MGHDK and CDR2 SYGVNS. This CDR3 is CASSEYGEGENTEAFF. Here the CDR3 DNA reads TGTGCCAGCAGTGAATACGGGGAGGGGGAGAACACTGAAGCTTTCTTT.

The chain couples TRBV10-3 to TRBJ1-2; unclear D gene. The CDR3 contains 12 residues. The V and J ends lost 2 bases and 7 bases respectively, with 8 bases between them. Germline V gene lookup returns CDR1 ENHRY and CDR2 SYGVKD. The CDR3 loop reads CAISEGSRGYTF. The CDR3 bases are TGTGCCATCAGTGAGGGATCTCGTGGCTACACCTTC.

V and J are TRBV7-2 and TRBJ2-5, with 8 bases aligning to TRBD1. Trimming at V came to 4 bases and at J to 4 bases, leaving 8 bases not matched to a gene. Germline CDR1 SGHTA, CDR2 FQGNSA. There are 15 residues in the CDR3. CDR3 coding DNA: TGTGCCAGCAGCTCAGAGACAGGGGACGGAGAGACCCAGTACTTC. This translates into CASSSETGDGETQYF.

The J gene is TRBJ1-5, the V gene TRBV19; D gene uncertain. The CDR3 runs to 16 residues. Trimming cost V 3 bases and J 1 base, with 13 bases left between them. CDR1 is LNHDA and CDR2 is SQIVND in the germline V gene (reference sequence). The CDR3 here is CASSIRWTGSNQPQHF. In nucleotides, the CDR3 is TGTGCCAGTAGTATTAGGTGGACGGGGAGCAATCAGCCCCAGCATTTT. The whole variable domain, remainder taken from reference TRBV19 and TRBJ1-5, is DGGITQSPKYLFRKEGQNVTLSCEQNLNHDAMYWYRQDPGQGLRLIYYSQIVNDFQKGDIAEGYSVSREKKESFPLTVTSAQKNPTAFYLCASSIRWTGSNQPQHFGDGTRLSIL.

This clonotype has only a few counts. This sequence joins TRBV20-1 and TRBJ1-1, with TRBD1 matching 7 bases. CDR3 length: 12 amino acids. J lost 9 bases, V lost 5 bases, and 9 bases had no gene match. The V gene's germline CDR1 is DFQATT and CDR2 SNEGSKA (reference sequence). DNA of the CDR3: TGCAGTGCTTTAAAGGGGGACAGCCAAGCTTTCTTT. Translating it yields CSALKGDSQAFF.

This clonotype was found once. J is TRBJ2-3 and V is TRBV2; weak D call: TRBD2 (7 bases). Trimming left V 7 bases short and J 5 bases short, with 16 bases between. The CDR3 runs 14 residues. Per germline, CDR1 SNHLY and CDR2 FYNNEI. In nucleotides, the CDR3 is TGTGCCAGCACCCAGAAGGGGGAGGGAGATACGCAGTATTTT. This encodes CASTQKGEGDTQYF.

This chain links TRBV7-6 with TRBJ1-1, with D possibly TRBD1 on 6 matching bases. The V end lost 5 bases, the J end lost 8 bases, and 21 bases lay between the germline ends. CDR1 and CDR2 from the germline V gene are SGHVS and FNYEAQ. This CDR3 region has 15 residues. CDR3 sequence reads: CASSPFGGAQEEAFF. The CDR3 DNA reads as TGTGCCAGCAGCCCCTTTGGGGGGGCCCAGGAGGAAGCTTTCTTT.

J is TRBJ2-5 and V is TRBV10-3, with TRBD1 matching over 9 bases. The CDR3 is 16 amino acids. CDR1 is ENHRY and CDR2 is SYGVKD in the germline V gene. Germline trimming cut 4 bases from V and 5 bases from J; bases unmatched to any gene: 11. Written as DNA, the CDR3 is TGTGCCATCAGTGGGGGGACAGGGAAGGTTGGGGAGACCCAGTACTTC. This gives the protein CAISGGTGKVGETQYF.